What follows describes a single TCR beta chain. The antigen is undetermined. This PCR relied on a set of 60 Vbeta primers and 13 Jbeta primers. Profiling relied on immunoSEQ multiplex PCR, and the TCRdb table lists in-frame clones only, not all of them. Here the sample spans some 190,000 clones, over 60% being singletons. The data originate from a study of cytomegalovirus exposure and HLA in healthy donors. Across the whole study: Genotyping showed roughly 81% of 350 to 400 donors falling in the Caucasian-associated ancestry cluster. General study findings and limits: The classifier reportedly diagnosed cytomegalovirus status with high specificity and sensitivity. In a later analysis, productive TCRs from donors in an Asian-associated ancestry cluster reportedly carried fewer N-insertions than the cohort mean. In a later analysis, TCR beta V- and J-gene trimming showed a link to a missense DCLRE1C variant.

Germline V lookup: CDR1 SGHTA, CDR2 FQGNSA. This CDR3 region has 13 residues. V lost 1 base and J 8 bases, leaving 11 bases between the germline ends. Sample: PBMCs. This receptor was taken from a woman in her twenties or thirties in good health and CMV-seropositive. The chain is built from TRBV7-2 and TRBJ1-1, with D perhaps TRBD1 (5 bases). The CDR3: CASSLGWGDEAFF. The CDR3 DNA is TGTGCCAGCAGCTTAGGATGGGGGGACGAAGCTTTCTTT.